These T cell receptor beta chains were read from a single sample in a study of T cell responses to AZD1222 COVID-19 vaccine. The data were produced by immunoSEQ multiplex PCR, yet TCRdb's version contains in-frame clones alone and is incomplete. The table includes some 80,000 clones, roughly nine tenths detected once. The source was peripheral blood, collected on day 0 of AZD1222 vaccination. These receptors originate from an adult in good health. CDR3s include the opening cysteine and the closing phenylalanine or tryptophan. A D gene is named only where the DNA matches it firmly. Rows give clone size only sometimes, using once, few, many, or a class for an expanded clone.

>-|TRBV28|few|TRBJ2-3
TGTGCCACCGATTCACGAGGGGCTCCTTCTAACACAGATACGCAGTATTTT
CATDSRGAPSNTDTQYF
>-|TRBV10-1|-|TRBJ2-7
TGCGCCAGCAGTGACCTGTCAGGGTACGGCGAGCAGTACTTC
CASSDLSGYGEQYF
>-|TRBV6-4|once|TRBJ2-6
TGTGCCAGCAGTGAGGAGATCCGGGGGGCCAACGTCCTGACTTTC
CASSEEIRGANVLTF
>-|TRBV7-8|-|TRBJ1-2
TGTGCCAGCAGCCCGGGTTACCCGGGGGGCTATGGCTACACCTTC
CASSPGYPGGYGYTF
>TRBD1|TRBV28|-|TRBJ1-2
TGTGCCAGCAGTTACGGACAGGGGTCGTTAGGCTACACCTTC
CASSYGQGSLGYTF
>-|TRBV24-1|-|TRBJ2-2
TGTGCCACCAGTGTGCGGGGCAGGGGCGCCGGGGAGCTGTTTTTT
CATSVRGRGAGELFF
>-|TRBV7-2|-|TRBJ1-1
TGTGCCAGCAGCTTAGTACGGGGAAGCACTGAAGCTTTCTTT
CASSLVRGSTEAFF
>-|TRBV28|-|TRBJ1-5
TGTGCCAGCAGCCCTTTGTTTACCAATCAGCCCCAGCATTTT
CASSPLFTNQPQHF
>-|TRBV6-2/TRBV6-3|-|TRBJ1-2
TGTGCCAGCAGCCAGGACACTCCTAGCTATGGCTACACCTTC
CASSQDTPSYGYTF
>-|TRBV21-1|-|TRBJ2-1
TGTGCCAGCAGCAAAGATCTGGGGACCTACAATGAGCAGTTCTTC
CASSKDLGTYNEQFF
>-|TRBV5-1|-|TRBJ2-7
TGCGCCAGCAGCTTGTCCTCACAGGTAGGCTACGAGCAGTACTTC
CASSLSSQVGYEQYF
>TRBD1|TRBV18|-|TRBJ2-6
TGTGCCAGCTCACCACAGACAGGGGGCACTGGGGCCAACGTCCTGACTTTC
CASSPQTGGTGANVLTF
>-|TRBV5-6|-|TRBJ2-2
TGTGCCAGCAGCTTGGTTCAAGGGAGCGGTACCGGGGAGCTGTTTTTT
CASSLVQGSGTGELFF
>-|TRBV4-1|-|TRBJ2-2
TGCGCCAGCAGCCGGGTGGGTCAGATTAACACCGGGGAGCTGTTTTTT
CASSRVGQINTGELFF
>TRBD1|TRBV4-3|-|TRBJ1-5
TGCGCCAGCAGCCAAGATCGGACAGGGGTGGGTCAGCCCCAGCATTTT
CASSQDRTGVGQPQHF
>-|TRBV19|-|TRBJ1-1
TGTGCCAGTAGAACGACAGGCCAGAACACTGAAGCTTTCTTT
CASRTTGQNTEAFF
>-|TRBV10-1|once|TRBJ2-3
TGCGCCAGCAGTGATCCAGGGGGGGCACAGAAAGATACGCAGTATTTT
CASSDPGGAQKDTQYF
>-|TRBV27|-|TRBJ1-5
TGTGCCAGCAGTGGGGGGGAGTGGGGTAATCAGCCCCAGCATTTT
CASSGGEWGNQPQHF
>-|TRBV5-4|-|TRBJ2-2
TGTGCCAGCAGACCTGAGTACACCGGGGAGCTGTTTTTT
CASRPEYTGELFF
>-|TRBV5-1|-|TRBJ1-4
TGCGCCAGCAGCTTGGGACAGTCCCCGGAAAAACTGTTTTTT
CASSLGQSPEKLFF